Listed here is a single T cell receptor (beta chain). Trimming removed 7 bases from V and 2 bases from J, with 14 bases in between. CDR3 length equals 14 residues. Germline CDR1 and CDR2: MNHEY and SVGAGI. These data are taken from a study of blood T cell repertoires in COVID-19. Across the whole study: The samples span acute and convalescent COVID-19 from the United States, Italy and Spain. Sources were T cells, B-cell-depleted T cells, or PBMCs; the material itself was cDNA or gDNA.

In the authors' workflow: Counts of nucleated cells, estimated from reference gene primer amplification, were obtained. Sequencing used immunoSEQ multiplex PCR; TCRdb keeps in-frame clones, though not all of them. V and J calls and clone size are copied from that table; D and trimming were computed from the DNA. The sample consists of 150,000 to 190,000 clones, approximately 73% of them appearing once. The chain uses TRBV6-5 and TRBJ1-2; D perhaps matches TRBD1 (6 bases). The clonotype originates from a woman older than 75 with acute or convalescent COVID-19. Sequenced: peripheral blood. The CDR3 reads CASTGGQSNYGYTF. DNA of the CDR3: TGTGCCAGCACCGGGGGGCAATCCAACTATGGCTACACCTTC.